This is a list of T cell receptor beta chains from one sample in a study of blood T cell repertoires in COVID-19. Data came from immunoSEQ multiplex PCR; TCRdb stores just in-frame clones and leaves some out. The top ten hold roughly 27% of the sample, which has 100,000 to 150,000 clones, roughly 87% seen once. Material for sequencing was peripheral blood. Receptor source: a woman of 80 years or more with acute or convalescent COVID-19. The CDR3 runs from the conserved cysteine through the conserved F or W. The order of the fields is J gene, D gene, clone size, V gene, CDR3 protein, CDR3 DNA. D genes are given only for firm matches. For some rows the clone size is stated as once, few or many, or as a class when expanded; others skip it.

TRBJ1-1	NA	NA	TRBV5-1	CASSLGIRGKAEAFF	TGCGCCAGCAGCTTGGGGATCAGGGGAAAAGCTGAAGCTTTCTTT
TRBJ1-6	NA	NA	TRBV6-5	CASRATPYNSPLHF	TGTGCCAGCAGGGCGACACCCTATAATTCACCCCTCCACTTT
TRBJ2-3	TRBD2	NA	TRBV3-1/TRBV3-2	CASSFGGGGDTQYF	TGTGCCAGCAGTTTCGGCGGGGGTGGCGATACGCAGTATTTT
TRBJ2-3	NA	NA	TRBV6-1	CASSEGSGGFGTDTQYF	TGTGCCAGCAGTGAAGGGTCGGGGGGCTTTGGCACAGATACGCAGTATTTT
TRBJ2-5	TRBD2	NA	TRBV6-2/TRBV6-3	CASSLAGAETQYF	TGTGCCAGCAGTTTAGCGGGGGCAGAGACCCAGTACTTC
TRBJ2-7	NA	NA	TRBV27	CASSFQGGGSYEQYF	TGTGCCAGCAGCTTCCAAGGAGGCGGGTCCTACGAGCAGTACTTC
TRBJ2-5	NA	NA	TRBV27	CASSPNRGSQETQYF	TGTGCCAGCAGTCCCAACCGGGGAAGCCAAGAGACCCAGTACTTC
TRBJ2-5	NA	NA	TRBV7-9	CASSRSGLETQYF	TGTGCCAGCAGCAGATCGGGTCTCGAGACCCAGTACTTC
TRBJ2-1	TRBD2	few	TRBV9	CASSSRTSDEQFF	TGTGCCAGCAGCTCAAGGACTAGCGATGAGCAGTTCTTC
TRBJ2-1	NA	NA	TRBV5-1	CASSLGGQYDEQFF	TGCGCCAGCAGCTTGGGGGGACAATACGATGAGCAGTTCTTC
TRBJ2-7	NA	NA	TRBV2	CASRGATTVF	TGTGCCAGCAGGGGGGCAACCACGGTCTTC
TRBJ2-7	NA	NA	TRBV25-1	CASSVPAGTYEQYF	TGTGCCAGCAGTGTCCCGGCGGGAACCTACGAGCAGTACTTC
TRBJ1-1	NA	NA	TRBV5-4	CASSSKKQGQRNTEAFF	TGTGCCAGCAGCTCCAAGAAACAGGGTCAAAGGAACACTGAAGCTTTCTTT
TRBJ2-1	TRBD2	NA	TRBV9	CASSVGGLAGGQDEQFF	TGTGCCAGCAGCGTAGGAGGACTAGCGGGGGGGCAGGATGAGCAGTTCTTC
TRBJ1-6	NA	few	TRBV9	CASSGSTGLNSPLHF	TGTGCCAGCAGCGGTTCGACAGGACTTAATTCACCCCTCCACTTT
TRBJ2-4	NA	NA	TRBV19	CASRDRDLDIQYF	TGTGCCAGTAGAGACCGGGATTTAGACATTCAGTACTTC
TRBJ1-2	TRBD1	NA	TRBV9	CASSEGPTGVLDYGYTF	TGTGCCAGCAGCGAGGGGCCAACAGGGGTATTAGACTATGGCTACACCTTC
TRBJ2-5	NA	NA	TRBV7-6	CASTPGYGTQYF	TGTGCCAGCACTCCGGGGTACGGGACCCAGTACTTC
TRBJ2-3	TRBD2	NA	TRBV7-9	CASSSHSGEGDTQYF	TGTGCCAGCAGCTCGCATAGCGGGGAAGGGGATACGCAGTATTTT
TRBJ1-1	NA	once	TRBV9	CASSGDRNTEAFF	TGTGCCAGCAGCGGAGACAGGAACACTGAAGCTTTCTTT
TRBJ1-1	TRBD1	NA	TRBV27	CASSLGGQVPNTEAFF	TGTGCCAGCAGTTTGGGGGGACAGGTACCGAACACTGAAGCTTTCTTT
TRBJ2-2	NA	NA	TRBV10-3	CAISPGQNTGELFF	TGTGCCATCAGTCCGGGACAGAACACCGGGGAGCTGTTTTTT
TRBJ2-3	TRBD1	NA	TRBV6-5	CASIAGTVRDTQYF	TGTGCCAGCATTGCAGGGACAGTTAGAGATACGCAGTATTTT
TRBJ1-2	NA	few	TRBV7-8	CASLSEVRAVGYGYTF	TGTGCCAGCCTCTCGGAGGTGAGGGCCGTTGGCTATGGCTACACCTTC